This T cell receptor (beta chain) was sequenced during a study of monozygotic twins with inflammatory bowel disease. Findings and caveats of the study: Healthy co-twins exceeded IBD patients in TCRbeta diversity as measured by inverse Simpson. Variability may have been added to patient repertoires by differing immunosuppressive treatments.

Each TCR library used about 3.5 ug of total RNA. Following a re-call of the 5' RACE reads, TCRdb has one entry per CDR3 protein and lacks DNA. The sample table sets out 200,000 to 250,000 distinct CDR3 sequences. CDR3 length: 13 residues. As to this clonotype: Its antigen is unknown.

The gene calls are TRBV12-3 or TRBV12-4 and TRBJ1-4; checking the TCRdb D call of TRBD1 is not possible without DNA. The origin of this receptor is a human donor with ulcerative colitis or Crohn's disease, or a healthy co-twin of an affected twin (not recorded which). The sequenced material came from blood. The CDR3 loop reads CASSFYGSGKLFF.